This T cell receptor (beta chain) was captured in a study of T cell responses to AZD1222 COVID-19 vaccine. Study details: Whether given at about 4 or about 12 weeks, second doses were pooled. Study-level points and caveats: Increases in Spike-specific TCR breadth and depth were seen after two AZD1222 doses. Just a handful of AZD1222 recipients tested seropositive at baseline.

Sequenced by immunoSEQ multiplex PCR; TCRdb stores in-frame clones only, minus some. There are roughly 120,000 clones in the sample; more than 70% occur only once, and less than 6% lies in the top ten. CDR1 and CDR2 from the germline V gene are KGHSH and LQKENI. The junction had 6 bases not matched to a gene; V was cut back by 2 bases and J by 3 bases. The CDR3 consists of 15 residues. On this clone: Its antigen is undetermined.

The chain has TRBV18 and TRBJ1-1, with TRBD1 matching over 7 bases. This receptor was taken from an adult in good health. Material: peripheral blood, obtained on day 0 of AZD1222 vaccination. CDR3 loop: CASSPWTGGDTEAFF. The CDR3 coding sequence is TGTGCCAGCTCACCATGGACAGGAGGGGACACTGAAGCTTTCTTT.